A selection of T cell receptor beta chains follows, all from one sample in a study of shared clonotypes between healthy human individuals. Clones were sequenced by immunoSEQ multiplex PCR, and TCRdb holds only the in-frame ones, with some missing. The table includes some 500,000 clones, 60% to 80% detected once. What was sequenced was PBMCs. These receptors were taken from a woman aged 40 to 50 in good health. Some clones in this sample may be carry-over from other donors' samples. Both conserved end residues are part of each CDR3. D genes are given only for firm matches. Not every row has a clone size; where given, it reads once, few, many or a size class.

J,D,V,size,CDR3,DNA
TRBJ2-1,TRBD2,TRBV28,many,CASNLSGRGYNEQFF,TGTGCCAGCAACCTTAGCGGGAGGGGGTACAATGAGCAGTTCTTC
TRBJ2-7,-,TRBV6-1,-,CASRGAGGAYEQYF,TGTGCCAGCAGGGGGGCAGGCGGGGCCTACGAGCAGTACTTC
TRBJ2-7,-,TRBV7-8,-,CASSLGRPAVYEQYF,TGTGCCAGCAGCTTAGGTCGGCCGGCAGTCTACGAGCAGTACTTC
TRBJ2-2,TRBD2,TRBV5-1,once,CASTVETSGTGELFF,TGCGCCAGCACCGTCGAGACTAGCGGCACCGGGGAGCTGTTTTTT
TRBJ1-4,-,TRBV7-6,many,CASSTLVDSLVFEKLFF,TGTGCCAGCAGCACCCTCGTAGACAGTTTGGTGTTTGAAAAACTGTTTTTT
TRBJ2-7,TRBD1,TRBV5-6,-,CASSLQGPYEQYF,TGTGCCAGCAGCTTACAGGGGCCCTACGAGCAGTACTTC
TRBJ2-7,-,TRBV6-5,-,CASRMDSYEQYF,TGTGCCAGCAGAATGGACAGCTACGAGCAGTACTTC
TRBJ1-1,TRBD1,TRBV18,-,CASSPMGQGNTEAFF,TGTGCCAGCTCACCCATGGGACAGGGTAACACTGAAGCTTTCTTT
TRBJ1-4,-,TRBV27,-,CASSRRTNEKLFF,TGTGCCAGCAGCCGACGGACTAATGAAAAACTGTTTTTT
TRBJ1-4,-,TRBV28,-,CASSSPGEKLFF,TGTGCCAGCAGTTCCCCCGGTGAAAAACTGTTTTTT
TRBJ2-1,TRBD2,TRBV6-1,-,CASSEQLAGVSEQFF,TGTGCCAGCAGTGAACAACTAGCGGGAGTCAGTGAGCAGTTCTTC
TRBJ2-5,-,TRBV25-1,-,CASGETQYF,TGTGCCAGCGGCGAGACCCAGTACTTC
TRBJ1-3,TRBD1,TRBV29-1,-,CSVLNRGSGNTIYF,TGCAGCGTCTTAAACAGGGGTTCAGGAAACACCATATATTTT
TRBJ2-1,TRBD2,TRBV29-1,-,CSVSSTSGYNEQFF,TGCAGCGTTAGTTCCACTAGCGGATACAATGAGCAGTTCTTC
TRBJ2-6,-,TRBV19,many,CASSPDGASGANVLTF,TGTGCCAGTAGTCCGGACGGTGCCTCTGGGGCCAACGTCCTGACTTTC
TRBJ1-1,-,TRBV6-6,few,CASRPESTEAFF,TGTGCCAGCAGACCAGAAAGTACTGAAGCTTTCTTT
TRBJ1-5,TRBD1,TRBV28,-,CASVQGATGVQPQHF,TGTGCCAGCGTCCAGGGGGCAACGGGAGTTCAGCCCCAGCATTTT
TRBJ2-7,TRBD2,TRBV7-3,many,CASSLNLGGLAGEYEQYF,TGTGCCAGCAGCTTAAATTTAGGTGGTCTAGCGGGAGAATACGAGCAGTACTTC
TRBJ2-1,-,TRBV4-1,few,CASSEQGTLEQFF,TGCGCCAGCTCGGAACAAGGGACTTTAGAGCAGTTCTTC
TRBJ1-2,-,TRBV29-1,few,CSVDPGPYGYTF,TGCAGCGTTGACCCAGGCCCCTATGGCTACACCTTC
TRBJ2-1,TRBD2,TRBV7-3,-,CASSSRTSGRVNEQFF,TGTGCCAGCAGCTCTCGGACTAGCGGGAGAGTTAATGAGCAGTTCTTC
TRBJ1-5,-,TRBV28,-,CASDLPNQPQHF,TGTGCCAGCGACCTACCCAATCAGCCCCAGCATTTT
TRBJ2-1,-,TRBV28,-,CASSFPADLYNEQFF,TGTGCCAGCAGTTTTCCAGCGGACCTCTACAATGAGCAGTTCTTC
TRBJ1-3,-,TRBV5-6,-,CASSLQSVGNTIYF,TGTGCCAGCAGCTTACAGTCTGTCGGAAACACCATATATTTT
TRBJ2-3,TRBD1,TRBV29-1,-,CSAARQGANTQYF,TGCAGCGCCGCACGACAGGGGGCAAATACGCAGTATTTT
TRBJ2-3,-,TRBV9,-,CASSATDTQYF,TGTGCCAGCAGCGCCACAGATACGCAGTATTTT
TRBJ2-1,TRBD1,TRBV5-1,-,CASSFISGQGDNEQFF,TGCGCCAGCAGCTTTATTTCGGGACAGGGGGACAATGAGCAGTTCTTC
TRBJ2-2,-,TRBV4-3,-,CASGQDVGGETGELVF,TGCGCCAGCGGCCAAGATGTTGGTGGAGAGACCGGGGAGCTGGTTTTT
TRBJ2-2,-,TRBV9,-,CASSVENRVRTGELFF,TGTGCCAGCAGCGTAGAGAACAGGGTTAGGACCGGGGAGCTGTTTTTT
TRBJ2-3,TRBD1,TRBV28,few,CASSSGQGVDTQYF,TGTGCCAGCAGTTCTGGACAGGGGGTAGATACGCAGTATTTT
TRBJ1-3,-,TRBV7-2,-,CASSLGGFTSGNTIYF,TGTGCCAGCAGCTTAGGAGGGTTCACCTCTGGAAACACCATATATTTT